Shown below are 17 T cell receptor beta chains from a single sample sequenced in a study of T-cell reconstitution after alpha-beta-depleted transplantation in children. Preparing the TCRbeta library involved the use of unique molecular identifiers. Each CDR3 protein is one row after TCRdb ran MiXCR on the PCR reads. The sample includes about 980,000 distinct CDR3 sequences, about 31% of them seen just once. This specimen was PBMCs, mostly from graft donor cells, taken 360 days after TCRalphabeta/CD19-depleted stem cell transplant. These receptors all stem from a boy younger than two who had a stem cell transplant for SCID, so the T cells may come from the graft donor.

This chain uses TRBV7-2 with TRBJ2-3; tentative D call: TRBD1 (7 bases). This CDR3 spans 16 amino acids. Germline V gene sequence: CDR1 SGHTA, CDR2 FQGNSA. Deletions cut 7 bases from V and 4 bases from J, with 21 bases between. In DNA form, the CDR3 reads TGTGCCAGCACCCCCACCAGGGGGGCAGTCCCAGATACGCAGTATTTT. It translates to CASTPTRGAVPDTQYF.

This clonotype showed up just a few times. The gene calls are TRBV4-3 and TRBJ2-7; the match to TRBD1 covers 8 bases. Germline lookup yields CDR1 LGHNA and CDR2 YSLEER. V shed 0 bases, J shed 3 bases, and the junction held 10 bases outside the gene matches. The CDR3 extends over 17 amino acids. As DNA, the CDR3 is TGCGCCAGCAGCCAAGACGGTCGACAGGGGCCCCTCTACGAGCAGTACTTC. Its protein product is CASSQDGRQGPLYEQYF.

The chain combines TRBV5-1 with TRBJ2-5; unclear D gene. The CDR3 runs 14 residues. Germline V CDR1 and CDR2: SGHRS, YFSETQ. Trimming took off 2 bases at V and 1 base at J, with 9 bases between the two ends. CDR3 in DNA: TGCGCCAGCAGCTTACCGTACTCCCAAGAGACCCAGTACTTC. Its translation is CASSLPYSQETQYF. The full variable domain, in which reference TRBV5-1 and TRBJ2-5 provide the parts outside the CDR3, is KAGVTQTPRYLIKTRGQQVTLSCSPISGHRSVSWYQQTPGQGLQFLFEYFSETQRNKGNFPGRFSGRQFSNSRSEMNVSTLELGDSALYLCASSLPYSQETQYFGPGTRLLVL.

The rearrangement links TRBV4-1 to TRBJ2-7; the D gene could be TRBD1 or TRBD2 (6 bases each). Germline CDR1 MGHRA, CDR2 YSYEKL. The V and J ends lost 1 base and 1 base respectively, with 14 bases between them. The CDR3 consists of 16 residues. The CDR3 loop is CASSQGGGLQSYEQYF. The DNA of the CDR3 is TGCGCCAGCAGCCAAGGTGGGGGGCTGCAATCCTACGAGCAGTACTTC.

V usage is TRBV4-1 and J usage is TRBJ2-2; a weak D match, TRBD1 (7 bases). Trimming removed 0 bases at V and 3 bases at J, with 11 bases between. The CDR3 length is 16 residues. Germline V gives CDR1 MGHRA, CDR2 YSYEKL. CDR3 sequence: CASSQESRGDTGELFF. CDR3 sequence (DNA): TGCGCCAGCAGCCAAGAGTCCAGGGGGGACACCGGGGAGCTGTTTTTT.

The table lists this clonotype with a few counts. The rearrangement uses TRBV20-1 and TRBJ2-7; 9 nucleotides agree with TRBD1. The CDR3 is 12 amino acids. Germline-derived CDR1 and CDR2 are DFQATT and SNEGSKA (reference sequence). In DNA form, the CDR3 reads TGCAGCATGACAGGGGGGGCCTACGAGCAGTACTTC. Encoded protein: CSMTGGAYEQYF.

V is TRBV7-3 and J is TRBJ2-7; D possibly matches TRBD1 or TRBD2 (5 bases each). The V end was cut by 2 bases, the J end by 6 bases, with 11 bases between. The CDR3 is 13 residues long. Germline CDR1 reads SGHTA; CDR2 reads FQGTGA. The CDR3 bases are TGTGCCAGCAGCTTATTTGTTGGGGGCGAGCAGTACTTC. Its protein is CASSLFVGGEQYF.

The chain has TRBV20-1 and TRBJ2-2; no clear D. Germline CDR1 is DFQATT and CDR2 is SNEGSKA (reference sequence). The V gene lost 6 bases and the J gene lost 6 bases, with 11 bases spanning the gap. CDR3 size: 12 residues. In nucleotides, the CDR3 is TGCAGTGCCACAAAAACGGCCGGGGAGCTGTTTTTT. This sequence encodes CSATKTAGELFF.

V gene TRBV6-2 or TRBV6-3 combines with J gene TRBJ2-7; 12 nucleotides align to TRBD2. The CDR3 extends over 16 amino acids. V lost 6 bases, J lost 0 bases, and 6 bases stayed unmatched. In germline, CDR1 is MNHEY, CDR2 SVGEGT. In DNA form, the CDR3 reads TGTGCCAGCAGCCGGACTAGCGGGGCCTACTCCTACGAGCAGTACTTC. Protein product: CASSRTSGAYSYEQYF.

This chain connects TRBV12-3 or TRBV12-4 to TRBJ2-3; 11 nucleotides agree with TRBD2. The trim removed 6 bases at V and 3 bases at J, leaving 8 bases unmatched. The CDR3 is 16 residues long. The CDR3 DNA reads TGTGCCAGCAGGCTCCCCGGGACTAGCGGTACAGATACGCAGTATTTT. Translation: CASRLPGTSGTDTQYF.

This clonotype was seen a few times. V usage is TRBV28 and J usage is TRBJ2-7; D unclear. Germline-derived CDR1 and CDR2 are MDHEN and SYDVKM. The CDR3 runs 12 residues. Trimming shortened V by 4 bases and J by 3 bases, and 7 bases separated the two germline ends. The CDR3 nucleotides are TGTGCCAGCAGTTCTCTCCGCTACGAGCAGTACTTC. Translated, it gives CASSSLRYEQYF.

This chain uses TRBV5-1 with TRBJ2-1, with 7 bases fitting TRBD2. Looked up from germline, CDR1 is SGHRS and CDR2 is YFSETQ. The CDR3 runs 15 residues. V was pared by 5 bases and J by 3 bases, with 8 bases of the junction left unmatched. CDR3 in amino acids: CASRGGSGDYNEQFF. For the CDR3, the DNA is TGCGCCAGCAGGGGGGGGAGCGGGGACTACAATGAGCAGTTCTTC.

Only a few counts were recorded for this clonotype. The chain is built from TRBV4-1 and TRBJ2-1; a weak D match, TRBD1 (5 bases). V was shortened by 1 base and J by 13 bases, with 11 bases between the two germline ends. The CDR3 runs 12 residues. CDR1 and CDR2 (germline): MGHRA, YSYEKL. The CDR3 spells CASSQARADQFF. The CDR3 DNA follows: TGCGCCAGCAGCCAAGCCAGGGCTGATCAGTTCTTC.

This clonotype was observed many times. This chain joins TRBV10-3 and TRBJ2-7; D is possibly TRBD2 (5 bases). Germline CDR1 ENHRY, CDR2 SYGVKD. The CDR3 loop spans 12 amino acids. V dropped 6 bases and J dropped 4 bases, with 10 bases sitting between them. CDR3 in amino acids: CAISPRGYEQYF. The CDR3 nucleotides are TGTGCCATCAGCCCTCGGGGTTACGAGCAGTACTTC.

V gene TRBV11-2 combines with J gene TRBJ2-6; D remains ambiguous. Trimming left V 1 base short and J 0 bases short, with 19 bases between. Germline CDR1 SGHAT, CDR2 FQNNGV. The CDR3 consists of 20 residues. CDR3 nucleotides: TGTGCCAGCAGCTTAGTCCGGACGGCCTATGACCGCTCTGGGGCCAACGTCCTGACTTTC. It specifies CASSLVRTAYDRSGANVLTF.

This clonotype turned up a few times. V gene TRBV5-1 combines with J gene TRBJ2-7; 8 bases align to TRBD2. The CDR3 consists of 18 residues. The V gene end was trimmed by 0 bases and the J gene end by 0 bases; junction bases not matched to a gene: 11. The germline gives CDR1 SGHRS, CDR2 YFSETQ. In DNA, the CDR3 is TGCGCCAGCAGCTTGGACCCGTCGGCTAGCGGGTACTCCTACGAGCAGTACTTC. This translates into CASSLDPSASGYSYEQYF.

The chain joins TRBV4-2 to TRBJ2-1; 9 nucleotides match TRBD1. V shed 0 bases, J shed 7 bases, and the junction held 4 bases outside the gene matches. Germline V lookup: CDR1 LGHNA, CDR2 YNFKEQ. There are 15 residues in the CDR3. The CDR3 loop reads CASSQDGQGWNEQFF. The CDR3 bases are TGTGCCAGCAGCCAAGATGGACAGGGGTGGAATGAGCAGTTCTTC.